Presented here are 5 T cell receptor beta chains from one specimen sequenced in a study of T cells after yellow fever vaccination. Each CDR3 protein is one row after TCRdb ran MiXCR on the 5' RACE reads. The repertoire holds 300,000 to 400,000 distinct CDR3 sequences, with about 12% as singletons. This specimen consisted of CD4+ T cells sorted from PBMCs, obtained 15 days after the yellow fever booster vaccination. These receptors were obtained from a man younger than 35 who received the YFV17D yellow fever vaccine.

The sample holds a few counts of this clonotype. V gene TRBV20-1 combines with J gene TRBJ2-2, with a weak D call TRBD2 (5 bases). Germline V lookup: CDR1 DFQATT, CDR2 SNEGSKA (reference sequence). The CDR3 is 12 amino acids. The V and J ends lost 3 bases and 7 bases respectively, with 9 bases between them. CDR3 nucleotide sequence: TGCAGTGCTAGGGGAGCAAACGGGGAGCTGTTTTTT. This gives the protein CSARGANGELFF.

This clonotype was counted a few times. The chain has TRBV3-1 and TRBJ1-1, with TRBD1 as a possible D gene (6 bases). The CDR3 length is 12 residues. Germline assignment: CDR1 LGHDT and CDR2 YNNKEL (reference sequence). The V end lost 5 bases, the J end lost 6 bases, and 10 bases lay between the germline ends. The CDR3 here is CASSVGGAEAFF. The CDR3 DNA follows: TGTGCCAGCAGCGTAGGGGGGGCTGAAGCTTTCTTT.

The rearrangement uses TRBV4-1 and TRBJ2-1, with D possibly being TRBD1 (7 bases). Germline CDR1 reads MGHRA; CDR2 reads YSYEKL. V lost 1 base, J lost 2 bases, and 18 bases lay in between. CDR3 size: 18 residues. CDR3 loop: CASSQVARGVGTYNEQFF. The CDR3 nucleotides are TGCGCCAGCAGCCAAGTGGCCAGGGGGGTAGGAACCTACAATGAGCAGTTCTTC.

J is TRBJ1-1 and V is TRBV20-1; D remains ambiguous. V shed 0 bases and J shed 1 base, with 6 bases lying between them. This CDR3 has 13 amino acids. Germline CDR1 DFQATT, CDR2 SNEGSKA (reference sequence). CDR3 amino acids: CSAREHQNTEAFF. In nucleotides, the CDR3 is TGCAGTGCTAGAGAGCATCAGAACACTGAAGCTTTCTTT.

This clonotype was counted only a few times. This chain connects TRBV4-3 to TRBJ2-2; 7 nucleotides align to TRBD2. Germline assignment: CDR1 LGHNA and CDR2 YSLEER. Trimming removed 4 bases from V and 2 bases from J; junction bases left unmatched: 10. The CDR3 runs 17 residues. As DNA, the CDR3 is TGCGCCAGCAGCCCTTTGATCAGCGGGGACAACACCGGGGAGCTGTTTTTT. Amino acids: CASSPLISGDNTGELFF.